This T cell receptor beta chain was identified during a study of blood T cell repertoires in COVID-19. The CDR3 contains 15 residues. The germline CDR1 and CDR2 sequences are SGHTA and FQGNSA. V trimming: 4 bases; J trimming: 9 bases; junction bases outside the gene matches: 12. Sequencing used immunoSEQ multiplex PCR; TCRdb keeps in-frame clones, though not all of them. The sample includes 95,000 to 100,000 clones, over 70% of them seen just once. The receptor was derived from an elderly woman with acute or convalescent COVID-19. The sample consisted of peripheral blood. The genes are TRBV7-2 and TRBJ2-4; the match to TRBD2 covers 7 bases. The CDR3 loop is CASSSERGGGAIQYF. DNA for the CDR3: TGTGCCAGCAGCTCCGAGCGCGGGGGTGGGGCCATTCAGTACTTC.